Listed here are 27 T cell receptor beta chains from one sample, sequenced in a study of tumor-infiltrating lymphocytes in primary liver carcinoma. The study co-extracted DNA and RNA from 20-30 mg of unsorted bulk tissue. The authors made TCR beta cDNA from approximately 490 ng total RNA with a constant-region primer. Nested multiplex PCR, run for three rounds with slightly modified ARM-PCR, yielded TCR beta libraries. Investigators reported that the first two PCR rounds, at 10 cycles each, used TRBV1-TRBV30 forward primers with a C-beta reverse primer. MiXCR was run by TCRdb on the multiplex PCR reads, yielding one entry per CDR3 protein. The sample has 100,000 to 150,000 distinct CDR3 sequences, roughly three fifths seen once. Source material: liver tumor tissue from sampling region 3. Described subset: tumor region T3, left-lateral pole. The receptors shown here come from a woman in her sixties with primary liver carcinoma and hepatitis B virus infection.

This clonotype came up many times. The V and J genes are TRBV12-3 or TRBV12-4 and TRBJ1-4; TRBD1 matches 9 bases. The CDR3 is 15 amino acids. Trimming cost V 4 bases and J 5 bases; bases outside gene matches: 5. CDR3 in amino acids: CASSSSGTGNEKLFF. The CDR3 coding sequence is TGTGCCAGCAGTTCCTCCGGGACAGGGAATGAAAAACTGTTTTTT.

Remarks on this clonotype: Being one base from a much bigger clone, this may be a read error. The chain carries TRBV28 and TRBJ1-2; no reliable D call. The CDR3 loop spans 13 amino acids. V was clipped by 7 bases and J by 7 bases, with 16 bases between them. CDR1 MDHEN and CDR2 SYDVKM come from the germline V gene. The CDR3 protein is CASNSGPWGGYTF. The CDR3 DNA reads as TGTGCCAGCAATTCCGGACCCTGGGGTGGCTACACCTTC.

As for this clonotype: A much larger clone lies one base from this, so it may be a read error. V usage is TRBV20-1 and J usage is TRBJ1-5, with 7 bases lining up with TRBD1. The junction had 10 bases not matched to a gene; V was cut back by 6 bases and J by 5 bases. Germline CDR1 is DFQATT and CDR2 is SNEGSKA (reference sequence). This CDR3 comprises 14 residues. The CDR3 sequence: CSALAGQQDQPQHF. Here the CDR3 DNA reads TGCAGTGCCCTAGCGGGACAGCAGGATCAGCCCCAGCATTTT.

Details on this clonotype: Germline is not matched at one junction end, which may reflect a read error. The chain combines TRBV11-3 with TRBJ2-1, with TRBD1 matching 7 bases. The CDR3 contains 14 residues. CDR1 and CDR2 (germline): SGHNT, YENEEA. CDR3: CARSLVLGGVEQFF. The CDR3 DNA reads as TGTGCCAGAAGCTTAGTTTTAGGGGGCGTTGAGCAGTTCTTC. Full variable domain (remainder filled in from reference TRBV11-3 and TRBJ2-1): EAGVVQSPRYKIIEKKQPVAFWCNPISGHNTLYWYLQNLGQGPELLIRYENEEAVDDSQLPKDRFSAERLKGVDSTLKIQPAELGDSAVYLCARSLVLGGVEQFFGPGTRLTVL.

The CDR3 nucleotides are TGTGCCAGTGGAAATTCACCCCTCCACTTT. Translated, it gives CASGNSPLHF. This sequence joins TRBV19 and TRBJ1-6; D is uncertain. Trimming took 8 bases from V and 7 from J, leaving 3 bases between them. The CDR3 is 10 amino acids. Germline CDR1 reads LNHDA; CDR2 reads SQIVND (reference sequence). The whole variable domain, remainder taken from reference TRBV19 and TRBJ1-6, is DGGITQSPKYLFRKEGQNVTLSCEQNLNHDAMYWYRQDPGQGLRLIYYSQIVNDFQKGDIAEGYSVSREKKESFPLTVTSAQKNPTAFYLCASGNSPLHFGNGTRLTVT.

On this clonotype: At one boundary the junction diverges from the germline segment, which might be a read error. This chain links TRBV12-3 or TRBV12-4 with TRBJ2-1; possible D gene TRBD2, 6 bases. CDR3 length: 16 amino acids. CDR3 residues: CASSQSGTCGNNEHFF. For the CDR3, the DNA is TGTGCCAGCAGTCAATCCGGGACTTGCGGTAACAATGAGCACTTCTTC.

The gene calls are TRBV28 and TRBJ2-1; D might be TRBD1 or TRBD2, each matching 5 bases. This CDR3 is built from 12 residues. In germline, CDR1 is MDHEN, CDR2 SYDVKM. Trimming took off 9 bases at V and 11 bases at J, with 17 bases between the two ends. CDR3 coding DNA: TGTGCCAGGAGGGTGACCGGGACCCAGCAGTTCTTC. It specifies CARRVTGTQQFF.

The genes are TRBV11-2 and TRBJ1-2, with 7 bases matching TRBD1. Germline V CDR1 and CDR2: SGHAT, FQNNGV. After removal of 8 bases from V and 4 bases from J, the junction contained 7 bases not matched to a gene. The CDR3 spans 13 residues. The CDR3 region is CASGDSVIYGYTF. The CDR3 DNA sequence: TGTGCCAGCGGGGACAGTGTCATCTATGGCTACACCTTC. The full variable domain, its missing parts supplied by reference TRBV11-2 and TRBJ1-2, is EAGVAQSPRYKIIEKRQSVAFWCNPISGHATLYWYQQILGQGPKLLIQFQNNGVVDDSQLPKDRFSAERLKGVDSTLKIQPAKLEDSAVYLCASGDSVIYGYTFGSGTRLTVV.

Notes on this clonotype: The conserved phenylalanine or tryptophan normally closing the CDR3 is absent here, so this likely arose from a read error. The rearrangement uses TRBV11-2 and TRBJ1-1; TRBD1 is a possible D gene (5 bases). Trimming cost V 8 bases and J 0 bases, with 28 bases left between them. CDR3 length: 19 amino acids. From germline, CDR1 is SGHAT and CDR2 FQNNGV. Here the CDR3 DNA reads TGTGCCAGCGGCTCCTTAATTCGGACGGGGGGGGTCATGAACACTGAAGCTTTCTTG. Translation: CASGSLIRTGGVMNTEAFL.

This clonotype was detected only once. A read error is possible here, since a much larger clone lies one base away. The chain is built from TRBV5-4 and TRBJ2-7; TRBD1 might be the D (6 bases). This CDR3 region has 15 residues. Germline CDR1 reads SGHNT; CDR2 reads YYREEE (reference sequence). V was pared by 4 bases and J by 0 bases, with 14 bases between. In nucleotides, the CDR3 is TGTGCCAGCAGCGTCAGGACAGCGGACTCCTACGAGCAGTACTTC. This gives the protein CASSVRTADSYEQYF.

A remark on this clonotype: With a much larger clone just one base away, this may be a read error. The gene calls are TRBV29-1 and TRBJ2-2; 8 bases line up with TRBD1. CDR3 size: 15 residues. The V gene's germline CDR1 is SQVTM and CDR2 ANQGSEA. V was clipped by 2 bases and J by 4 bases; unmatched bases: 6. CDR3 nucleotides: TGCAGCGTTGAACAGATGACAGGGGTCACCGGGGAGCTGTTTTTT. This encodes CSVEQMTGVTGELFF.

In its sample, this clonotype was seen many times. The V call is TRBV6-5, the J call TRBJ1-6, with TRBD1 identical over 7 bases. V shed 5 bases, J shed 10 bases, and the junction held 8 bases outside the gene matches. CDR3 length: 14 amino acids. Looked up from germline, CDR1 is MNHEY and CDR2 is SVGAGI. CDR3 nucleotides: TGTGCCAGCAGTCCTGACAGGGAATTATCACCCCTCCACTTT. This translates into CASSPDRELSPLHF.

This clonotype occurred once. One end of the junction does not line up with germline, which may come from a read error. The J gene is TRBJ2-3, the V gene TRBV11-2; D is unclear. The length of the CDR3 is 13 residues. The germline V gene encodes CDR1 SGHAT and CDR2 FQNNGV. The CDR3 here is CASCSDRGDMQYF. CDR3 nucleotides: TGTGCCAGCTGCTCAGATCGAGGAGATATGCAGTATTTT.

Remarks on this clonotype: A much more abundant neighbour one base away suggests this may be a read error. The chain combines TRBV5-4 with TRBJ2-5; 7 bases are a match to TRBD2. The CDR3 is 14 amino acids. Germline V gene sequence: CDR1 SGHNT, CDR2 YYREEE (reference sequence). CDR3 residues: CTSSLHTSEETQYF. The CDR3 nucleotides are TGTACCAGCAGCTTACATACTAGCGAAGAGACCCAGTACTTC.

This rearrangement joins TRBV11-3 to TRBJ2-5, with D uncertain. The DNA end favors TRBJ2-3, so the J call may be wrong. This CDR3 contains 15 residues. Germline V gene sequence: CDR1 SGHNT, CDR2 YENEEA. The CDR3 DNA follows: TGTGCCAGCAGCTTAGACCGCGTCGAACATGAGACCCAGTATTTT. Amino acid sequence: CASSLDRVEHETQYF.

Note on this clonotype: At one end the junction does not follow the germline gene, possibly because of a read error. CDR3 amino acids: CANSLIWDITLAGLGLEQYF. In nucleotides, the CDR3 is TGTGCCAACAGCTTAATTTGGGACATAACCCTAGCGGGCCTAGGACTCGAGCAGTACTTC. V is TRBV11-2 and J is TRBJ2-7; 8 nucleotides align to TRBD2. CDR3 length equals 20 residues. Per the germline V gene, CDR1 is SGHAT and CDR2 is FQNNGV. Full variable domain (missing parts from reference TRBV11-2 and TRBJ2-7): EAGVAQSPRYKIIEKRQSVAFWCNPISGHATLYWYQQILGQGPKLLIQFQNNGVVDDSQLPKDRFSAERLKGVDSTLKIQPAKLEDSAVYLCANSLIWDITLAGLGLEQYFGPGTRLTVT.

Turning to this clonotype: Since a much larger clone is just one base distant, this may be a read error. This CDR3 is missing its conserved last phenylalanine or tryptophan, likely due to a read error. This CDR3 is CASSLQGNQPQHY. DNA for the CDR3: TGTGCCAGCAGCTTGCAGGGCAATCAGCCCCAGCATTAT. V is TRBV5-5 and J is TRBJ1-5, with D unresolved. The CDR3 runs to 13 residues. Germline values: CDR1 SGHKS, CDR2 YYEKEE (reference sequence). Trimming removed 1 base from V and 2 bases from J, with 4 bases in between.

Details on this clonotype: A junction end diverges from the germline sequence, so it may reflect a read error. The rearrangement joins TRBV14 to TRBJ2-7, with D hard to call. The CDR3 spans 13 residues. Germline-derived CDR1 and CDR2 are SGHDN and FVKESK. The CDR3 DNA sequence: TGTGCCGGCAGCCAAGTGGGCGGCTACGAGCAGTACTTC. Its protein is CAGSQVGGYEQYF.

This clonotype has just one count. V is TRBV28 and J is TRBJ2-2; tentatively, D is TRBD1 or TRBD2 (6 bases each). CDR1 MDHEN and CDR2 SYDVKM come from the germline V gene. The CDR3 loop spans 19 amino acids. The germline V and J ends were trimmed by 6 bases and 1 base, with 24 bases remaining between them. Here the CDR3 reads CASRLRLRDKGGNTGELFF. DNA for the CDR3: TGTGCCAGCAGATTACGTCTGCGGGACAAGGGGGGGAACACCGGGGAGCTGTTTTTT.

Only one count was recorded for this clonotype. Since no conserved phenylalanine or tryptophan closes the CDR3, a read error is the likely cause. The limits of the CDR3 on the DNA are not certain, so only TCRdb's listed CDR3 is given. CDR3 residues: CSVSGPQEKLFS. The V gene is TRBV29-1, the J gene TRBJ1-4. The CDR3 adds up to 12 amino acids, both ends counted. Germline assignment: CDR1 SQVTM and CDR2 ANQGSEA.

The chain has TRBV11-2 and TRBJ2-7, with 14 bases fitting TRBD2. The CDR3 runs 20 residues. With 5 bases clipped from V and 3 bases from J, the junction kept 18 bases outside the gene matches. Germline V gene data show CDR1 as SGHAT and CDR2 as FQNNGV. The CDR3 nucleotides read TGTGCCAGCAGCAATCTACAGGGGGCGGGACTAGCGGGAGTGATCTACGAGCAGTACTTC. Its protein product is CASSNLQGAGLAGVIYEQYF.

Ten or more counts support this clonotype. The V gene is TRBV12-3 or TRBV12-4, the J gene TRBJ1-1; maybe TRBD1 (5 bases). V was cut by 3 bases and J by 4 bases, with 9 bases left in between. This CDR3 contains 13 residues. In DNA, the CDR3 is TGTGCCAGCAGTTTGACAAGGGGCACTGAAGCTTTCTTT. As protein: CASSLTRGTEAFF.

As concerns this clonotype: With a much larger clone just one base away, this may be a read error. The chain is built from TRBV28 and TRBJ2-3; 7 nucleotides match TRBD2. The CDR3 has 15 residues. Germline CDR1 MDHEN, CDR2 SYDVKM. The CDR3, as DNA: TGTCCCAGCTTGGGCGGGAGTATAGGCACAGATACGCAGTATTTT. Translating it yields CPSLGGSIGTDTQYF.

On this clonotype itself: A much larger clone lies one base from this, so it may be a read error. The rearrangement links TRBV12-3 or TRBV12-4 to TRBJ2-1, with D perhaps given as TRBD1 or TRBD2 (5 bases each). The length of the CDR3 is 15 residues. Trimming left V 8 bases short and J 4 bases short, with 18 bases between. This CDR3 reads CASGPWDGNYNEQFF. DNA for the CDR3: TGTGCCAGCGGTCCCTGGGACGGAAATTACAATGAGCAGTTCTTC.

Comment on this clonotype: One base away lies a much larger clone, so this may be a sequencing read error. The chain employs TRBV4-1 and TRBJ2-4; D is undetermined. The CDR3 loop spans 17 amino acids. Germline-derived CDR1 and CDR2 are MGHRA and YSYEKL. CDR3 coding DNA: TGCGCCTGCAGCCAACCTACGCGCGCACTAGCCAAAAACATTCAGTACTTC. It encodes CACSQPTRALAKNIQYF.

The table lists this clonotype with a few counts. A read error is possible here, since a much larger clone lies one base away. The rearrangement joins TRBV29-1 to TRBJ2-1; 7 bases line up with TRBD2. This CDR3 spans 15 amino acids. Germline values: CDR1 SQVTM, CDR2 ANQGSEA. CDR3 protein: CIVEEWAGVYNEQFF. CDR3 DNA: TGCATCGTTGAAGAATGGGCGGGAGTTTACAATGAGCAGTTCTTC.

This clonotype has a count of ten or more. In DNA, the CDR3 is TGTGCCAGCAGTGAAGCGGGGGGCTCCTACAATGAGCAGTTCTTC. Encoded protein: CASSEAGGSYNEQFF. The V and J genes are TRBV6-1 and TRBJ2-1, with D tentatively TRBD2 (6 bases). The germline CDR1 and CDR2 sequences are MNHNS and SASEGT. V lost 0 bases to trimming and J lost 0 bases, with 6 bases between them. There are 15 residues in the CDR3.